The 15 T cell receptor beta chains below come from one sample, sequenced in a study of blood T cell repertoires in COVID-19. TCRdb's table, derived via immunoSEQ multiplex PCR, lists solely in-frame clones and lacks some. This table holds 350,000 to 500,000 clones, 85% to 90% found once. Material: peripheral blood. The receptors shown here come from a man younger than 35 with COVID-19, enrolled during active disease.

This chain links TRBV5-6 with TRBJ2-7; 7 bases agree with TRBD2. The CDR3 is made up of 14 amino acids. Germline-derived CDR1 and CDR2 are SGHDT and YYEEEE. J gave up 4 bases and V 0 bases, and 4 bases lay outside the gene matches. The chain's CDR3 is CASSLGGSGYEQYF. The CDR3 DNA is TGTGCCAGCAGCTTGGGCGGGAGTGGTTACGAGCAGTACTTC.

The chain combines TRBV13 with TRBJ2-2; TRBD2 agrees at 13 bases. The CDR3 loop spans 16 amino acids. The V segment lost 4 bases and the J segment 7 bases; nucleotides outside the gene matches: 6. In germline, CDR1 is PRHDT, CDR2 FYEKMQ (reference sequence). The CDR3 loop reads CASSSGLAGNYGELFF. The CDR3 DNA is TGTGCCAGCAGCTCGGGACTAGCGGGAAATTACGGGGAGCTGTTTTTT.

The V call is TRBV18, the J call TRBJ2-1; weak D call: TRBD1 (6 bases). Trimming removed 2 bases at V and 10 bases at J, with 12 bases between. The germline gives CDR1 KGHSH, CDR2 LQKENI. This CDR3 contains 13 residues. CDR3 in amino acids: CASSPEQGDEQFF. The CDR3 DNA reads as TGTGCCAGCTCACCAGAACAGGGCGACGAGCAGTTCTTC.

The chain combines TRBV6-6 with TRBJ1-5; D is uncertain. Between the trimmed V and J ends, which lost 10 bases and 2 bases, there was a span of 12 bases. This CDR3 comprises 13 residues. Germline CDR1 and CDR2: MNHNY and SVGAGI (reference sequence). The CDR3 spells CATRSLGNQPQHF. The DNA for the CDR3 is TGTGCCACCCGGTCTTTAGGCAATCAGCCCCAGCATTTT.

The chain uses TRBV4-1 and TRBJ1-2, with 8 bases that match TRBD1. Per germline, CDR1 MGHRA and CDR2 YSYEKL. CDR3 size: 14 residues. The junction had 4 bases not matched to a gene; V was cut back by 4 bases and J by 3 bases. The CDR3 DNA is TGCGCCAGCAGCCCCCTGACAGGGGACTATGGCTACACCTTC. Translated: CASSPLTGDYGYTF.

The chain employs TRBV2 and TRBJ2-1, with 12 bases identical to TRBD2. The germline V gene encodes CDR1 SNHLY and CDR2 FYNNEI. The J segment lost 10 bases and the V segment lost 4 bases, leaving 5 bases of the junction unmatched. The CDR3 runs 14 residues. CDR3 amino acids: CASSATSGSWEQFF. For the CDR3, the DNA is TGTGCCAGCAGTGCGACTAGCGGGAGTTGGGAGCAGTTCTTC.

The CDR3 sequence: CASSLNRGGGELFF. The CDR3 region has the DNA TGTGCCAGCAGCCTTAACAGGGGTGGCGGGGAGCTGTTTTTT. V usage is TRBV6-5 and J usage is TRBJ2-2; 7 nucleotides line up with TRBD1. In germline, CDR1 is MNHEY, CDR2 SVGAGI. The CDR3 runs to 14 residues. Trimming removed 6 bases from V and 7 bases from J; junction bases left unmatched: 8.

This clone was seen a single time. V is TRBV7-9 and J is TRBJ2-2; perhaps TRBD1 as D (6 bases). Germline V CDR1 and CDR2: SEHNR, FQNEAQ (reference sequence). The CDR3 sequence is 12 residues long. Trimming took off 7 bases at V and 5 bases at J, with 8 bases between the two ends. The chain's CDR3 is CASTGQTGELFF. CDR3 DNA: TGTGCCAGCACCGGACAGACCGGGGAGCTGTTTTTT.

This CDR3 is CASSYSGLVKTQYF. In DNA, the CDR3 is TGTGCCAGCAGTTACTCGGGACTAGTGAAGACCCAGTACTTC. The chain has TRBV6-2 or TRBV6-3 and TRBJ2-5; 8 positions agree with TRBD2. Germline CDR1 and CDR2: MNHEY and SVGEGT. The CDR3 consists of 14 residues. J gave up 6 bases and V 0 bases, and 3 bases lay outside the gene matches.

Here the CDR3 DNA reads TGCGCCAGCAGCTTGGAGCGGGATTCCTACGAGCAGTACTTC. Translation: CASSLERDSYEQYF. V is TRBV5-1 and J is TRBJ2-7; TRBD2 agrees at 7 bases. Losses at the gene ends were 0 bases for V and 1 base for J; bases not matched to a gene: 1. This CDR3 is built from 14 residues. CDR1 SGHRS and CDR2 YFSETQ come from the germline V gene.

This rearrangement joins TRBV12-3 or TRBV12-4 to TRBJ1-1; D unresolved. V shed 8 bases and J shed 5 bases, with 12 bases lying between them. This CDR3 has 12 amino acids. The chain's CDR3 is CASWNRGTEAFF. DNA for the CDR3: TGTGCCAGCTGGAACAGAGGGACTGAAGCTTTCTTT.

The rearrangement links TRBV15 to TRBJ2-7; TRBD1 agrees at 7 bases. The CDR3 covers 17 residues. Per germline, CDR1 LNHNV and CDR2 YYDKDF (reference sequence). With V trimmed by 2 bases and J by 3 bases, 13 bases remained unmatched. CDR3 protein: CATSRPPTVRGNYEQYF. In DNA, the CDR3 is TGTGCCACCAGCAGACCCCCTACGGTCAGGGGGAACTACGAGCAGTACTTC.

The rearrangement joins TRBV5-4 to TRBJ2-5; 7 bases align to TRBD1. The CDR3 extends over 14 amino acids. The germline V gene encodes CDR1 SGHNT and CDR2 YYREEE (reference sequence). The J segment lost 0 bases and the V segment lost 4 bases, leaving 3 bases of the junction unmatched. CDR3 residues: CASSMGTDQETQYF. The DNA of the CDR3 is TGTGCCAGCAGCATGGGGACAGACCAAGAGACCCAGTACTTC.

The CDR3: CASSLGLAGGLSYNEQFF. CDR3 nucleotides: TGTGCCAGTAGTCTGGGACTAGCGGGAGGACTCTCCTACAATGAGCAGTTCTTC. This sequence joins TRBV19 and TRBJ2-1; TRBD2 matches 15 bases. Germline CDR1 and CDR2: LNHDA and SQIVND (reference sequence). This CDR3 is 18 amino acids long. V shed 5 bases and J 0 bases; nucleotides not matched to a gene: 5. Full variable domain (remainder filled in from reference TRBV19 and TRBJ2-1): DGGITQSPKYLFRKEGQNVTLSCEQNLNHDAMYWYRQDPGQGLRLIYYSQIVNDFQKGDIAEGYSVSREKKESFPLTVTSAQKNPTAFYLCASSLGLAGGLSYNEQFFGPGTRLTVL.

DNA for the CDR3: TGTGCCAGCAGCTTTTTGCTAGGAGACGAGCAGTTCTTC. This codes for CASSFLLGDEQFF. This chain joins TRBV11-3 and TRBJ2-1; D gene ambiguous. The germline V gene has CDR1 SGHNT and CDR2 YENEEA. This CDR3 is 13 amino acids long. Trimming removed 3 bases from V and 10 bases from J, with 13 bases in between.